The 9 T cell receptor beta chains presented below share a single source sample, sequenced in a study of massively parallel sequencing of T cell beta chains. TCRdb reprocessed the 5' RACE reads with MiXCR, giving one entry per CDR3 protein. The sample includes some 4,000 distinct CDR3 sequences, roughly two fifths seen only once; the top ten take just under 3%. The source material was commercial RNA from peripheral blood pooled from many donors. Receptors were obtained from a pool of human donors in good health; the sample was commercial RNA pooled from many donors.

The J gene is TRBJ1-6, the V gene TRBV5-1; D uncertain. Trimming left V 1 base short and J 4 bases short, with 9 bases between. This CDR3 has 15 amino acids. Germline loops: CDR1 SGHRS, CDR2 YFSETQ. The CDR3 DNA reads TGCGCCAGCAGCTTGATGACGGATTATAATTCACCCCTCCACTTT. Protein: CASSLMTDYNSPLHF.

The chain couples TRBV6-2 or TRBV6-3 to TRBJ2-4, with TRBD1 as a possible D gene (6 bases). With 6 bases removed from V and 5 bases from J, the gap between germline ends came to 14 bases. CDR1 and CDR2 from the germline V gene are MNHEY and SVGEGT. This CDR3 contains 14 residues. This CDR3 reads CASRGAARQNIQYF. As DNA, the CDR3 is TGTGCCAGCAGGGGGGCCGCCCGTCAAAACATTCAGTACTTC.

This rearrangement joins TRBV28 to TRBJ2-5, with D unclear. Germline V gene sequence: CDR1 MDHEN, CDR2 SYDVKM. The CDR3 is 14 residues long. Trimming took off 3 bases at V and 5 bases at J, with 13 bases between the two ends. CDR3 loop: CASSFSTSSETQYF. For the CDR3, the DNA is TGTGCCAGCAGTTTCTCGACTTCGTCGGAGACCCAGTACTTC.

In this sample, this clonotype turned up a few times. The gene calls are TRBV20-1 and TRBJ1-2, with TRBD1 matching over 7 bases. The CDR3 has 13 amino acids. V lost 3 bases to trimming and J lost 7 bases; unmatched junction nucleotides: 8. CDR1 is DFQATT, CDR2 SNEGSKA, per germline (reference sequence). CDR3 sequence: CSARQGEKGGYTF. CDR3 nucleotides: TGCAGTGCTAGGCAGGGGGAGAAGGGTGGCTACACCTTC.

This clonotype was picked up a small number of times. The chain links TRBV10-1 to TRBJ2-7; TRBD1 might be the D (5 bases). V gave up 2 bases and J gave up 2 bases, with 13 bases separating them. There are 15 residues in the CDR3. CDR1 and CDR2 from the germline V gene are WNHNN and SYGVQD (reference sequence). The CDR3 spells CASSERGYGPYEQYF. CDR3 nucleotide sequence: TGCGCCAGCAGTGAGAGGGGATATGGTCCCTACGAGCAGTACTTC.

This clonotype was observed a handful of times. The J gene is TRBJ1-1, the V gene TRBV21-1. TRBV21-1 is annotated as a pseudogene. This CDR3 has 15 amino acids. This CDR3 reads CASSKDWRDPTEAFF. For the CDR3, the DNA is TGTGCCAGCAGCAAAGACTGGAGGGATCCAACTGAAGCTTTCTTT.

This clonotype was seen more than once but under ten times. The chain employs TRBV5-4 and TRBJ1-5; no firm D call. The CDR3 totals 13 residues. V lost 0 bases and J lost 5, with 6 bases in between. The germline gives CDR1 SGHNT, CDR2 YYREEE (reference sequence). The CDR3 loop reads CASSLGVDQPQHF. CDR3 DNA: TGTGCCAGCAGCTTGGGGGTCGATCAGCCCCAGCATTTT.

This clonotype is judged medium-sized (0.01 to 0.1%). J is TRBJ1-1 and V is TRBV5-4, with 9 bases that match TRBD1. The CDR3 has 14 residues. Trimming cost V 0 bases and J 11 bases; bases outside gene matches: 8. Germline V gene lookup returns CDR1 SGHNT and CDR2 YYREEE (reference sequence). Here the CDR3 reads CASSLDQGQGYAFF. The CDR3 coding sequence is TGTGCCAGCAGCTTGGATCAGGGACAGGGTTACGCTTTCTTT. Drawing the rest from reference TRBV5-4 and TRBJ1-1, the complete variable domain is ETGVTQSPTHLIKTRGQQVTLRCSSQSGHNTVSWYQQALGQGPQFIFQYYREEENGRGNFPPRFSGLQFPNYSSELNVNALELDDSALYLCASSLDQGQGYAFFGQGTRLTVV.

In its sample, this clonotype was seen a few times. The rearrangement links TRBV5-1 to TRBJ2-1; 9 bases are shared with TRBD1. Trimming removed 0 bases from V and 16 bases from J; junction bases left unmatched: 8. Germline lookup yields CDR1 SGHRS and CDR2 YFSETQ. The CDR3 is made up of 13 amino acids. This CDR3 is CASSLERGQGPFF. CDR3 nucleotides: TGCGCCAGCAGCTTGGAACGGGGACAGGGACCATTCTTC.